This T cell receptor (beta chain) was found in a study of CD8 T cells in ankylosing spondylitis (dated by TCRdb to about 2017). Study-level background: To find TCR variants linked to disease, the study profiled T cell receptor beta repertoires in ankylosing spondylitis patients and healthy donors. The full study cohort was made up of about 24 ankylosing spondylitis patients and some 100 healthy donors. Peripheral blood samples were taken, and synovial fluid was additionally collected from ankylosing spondylitis patients. General findings and caveats noted by the study authors: Some motif variants were previously reported in synovial fluid and blood of reactive arthritis patients, suggesting common disease-initiation mechanisms. A TCR beta motif made up of several highly homologous amino acid variants appeared to be characteristic of blood from ankylosing spondylitis patients. The disease-linked clones were reported to be significantly enriched in matched synovial fluid samples from ankylosing spondylitis patients. The disease-linked clones showed a CD8+ phenotype and occurred at relatively low frequencies in peripheral blood.

There are many counts of this clonotype. Its recognized antigen is unknown. The record has no base qualities; no much larger clone is one base away. V is clipped by 4 bases and J by 10 bases, and the sequence between their germline boundaries is 15 bases long. CDR1 SGHRS and CDR2 YFSETQ are derived from the germline V gene. The CDR3 sequence holds 13 residues, the cysteine and phenylalanine included. The CDR3 DNA has 39 bases and is translated from base 1. The listed sequencing device is Illumina HiSeq 2500. Quantitative 5'-RACE with molecular barcodes was the method used to prepare the TCR beta libraries. Concerning the study's data processing: To identify disease-linked TCR variants, a new computational method was used, one built on a probabilistic model of VDJ rearrangement. The public reads were run again by TCRdb, first through fastp at Q25 and then through MiXCR, and only productive beta chains were kept. Each record represents a unique CDR3 protein, reported with the most common genes and DNA among its rows. The V and J calls come from TCRdb's annotation, not from the publication. This sample is represented by approximately 440,000 distinct CDR3 sequences; roughly 18% of them were singletons. Of the sample, approximately 0.97% is held by the ten largest clones.

This clonotype was sampled from a male donor with ankylosing spondylitis. This sequence uses TRBV5-1 and TRBJ2-1, with the D call perhaps TRBD1 or TRBD2, as 5 bases match in each case. The sequencing sample was made of blood, either unsorted or a sorted T cell fraction (not recorded which). At the DNA level, the sequence is TGCGCCAGCAGCGGGGACGGAGGATTCGAGCAGTTCTTC. Translated, it reads CASSGDGGFEQFF.